This entry lists 17 T cell receptor beta chains sequenced from one sample in a study of radiation and T cells in renal cell carcinoma. Time point: blood 4 weeks post-SBRT, at nephrectomy. Treatment defined: 15 Gy SBRT to primary tumor, nephrectomy 4 weeks later. Some clones are missing from TCRdb's copy, which holds only in-frame ones; the method was immunoSEQ multiplex PCR. The sample has over 35,000 clones, around four fifths seen once. Here the sequenced sample was blood, taken from a patient whose treatment included radiotherapy and nephrectomy. These receptor sequences come from an older woman with renal cell carcinoma.

The gene calls are TRBV25-1 and TRBJ2-1; D is tentatively TRBD1 or TRBD2 (5 bases each). Germline V gives CDR1 MGHDK, CDR2 SYGVNS. CDR3 length equals 14 residues. The ends were cut back, 2 bases at V and 9 bases at J, with 14 bases in the middle. The DNA of the CDR3 is TGTGCCAGCAGTGAAGAGGGGATCTGGTCTGAGCAGTTCTTC. Protein sequence: CASSEEGIWSEQFF.

This clone was counted between two and nine times. The chain recombines TRBV7-2 with TRBJ2-7, with 8 nucleotides matching TRBD1. V trimming: 4 bases; J trimming: 1 base; junction bases outside the gene matches: 3. Germline loops: CDR1 SGHTA, CDR2 FQGNSA. This CDR3 has 14 amino acids. The CDR3 nucleotides read TGTGCCAGCAGCTACGGACAGGGATCCTACGAGCAGTACTTC. Encoded protein: CASSYGQGSYEQYF.

This clone was observed once. The chain has TRBV7-8 and TRBJ2-7; a possible D gene is TRBD2 (5 bases). CDR1 is SGHVS, CDR2 FQNEAQ, per germline. The CDR3 runs 14 residues. V lost 0 bases and J 11 bases, leaving 17 bases between the germline ends. The chain's CDR3 is CASSLAGRRGEKYF. The CDR3 region has the DNA TGTGCCAGCAGCTTAGCAGGGCGACGGGGAGAAAAGTACTTC.

The chain recombines TRBV5-6 with TRBJ2-2, with a tentative D call TRBD1 (5 bases). Germline CDR1 SGHDT, CDR2 YYEEEE. CDR3 length equals 15 residues. V was shortened by 0 bases and J by 2 bases, with 8 bases between the two germline ends. This CDR3 is CASSLAGFNTGELFF. The CDR3 DNA follows: TGTGCCAGCAGCTTGGCAGGGTTTAACACCGGGGAGCTGTTTTTT.

The CDR3 region has the DNA TGCGCCAGCACCTCTCGGAGCTCTGGGGCCAACGTCCTGACTTTC. Amino acids: CASTSRSSGANVLTF. The chain has TRBV5-1 and TRBJ2-6; D call uncertain. CDR1 SGHRS and CDR2 YFSETQ come from the germline V gene. The V and J ends lost 6 bases and 0 bases respectively, with 10 bases between them. This CDR3 region has 15 residues.

This clone was seen only once. This rearrangement joins TRBV7-3 to TRBJ2-7; no reliable D call. The CDR3 spans 17 residues. Trimming shortened V by 4 bases and J by 6 bases, and 25 bases separated the two germline ends. In germline, CDR1 is SGHTA, CDR2 FQGTGA. CDR3 DNA: TGTGCCAGCAGCTCCGCCGCTGGCCCGGCCTTGAGCTGCGAGCAGTACTTC. Amino acids: CASSSAAGPALSCEQYF.

The chain links TRBV10-3 to TRBJ1-4; TRBD1 agrees at 9 bases. Trimming at V came to 5 bases and at J to 6 bases, leaving 4 bases not matched to a gene. CDR1 is ENHRY and CDR2 is SYGVKD in the germline V gene. The CDR3 is 14 amino acids. The CDR3 spells CAISKGQGDEKLFF. CDR3 DNA: TGTGCCATCAGTAAGGGACAGGGAGATGAAAAACTGTTTTTT.

V and J are TRBV7-3 and TRBJ1-6, with D tentatively TRBD1 (5 bases). This CDR3 is 14 amino acids long. CDR1 is SGHTA, CDR2 FQGTGA, per germline. V gave up 3 bases and J gave up 10 bases, with 13 bases separating them. CDR3 loop: CASSLDGAESPLHF. The CDR3 nucleotides are TGTGCCAGCAGCTTGGACGGGGCAGAGTCACCCCTCCACTTT.

The DNA of the CDR3 is TGTGCCAGCAGCTTGGTTAGCGATACCGGGGAGCTGTTTTTT. Its translation is CASSLVSDTGELFF. The chain is built from TRBV5-4 and TRBJ2-2; a possible D gene is TRBD2 (5 bases). Germline values: CDR1 SGHNT, CDR2 YYREEE (reference sequence). There are 14 residues in the CDR3. V lost 0 bases to trimming and J lost 5 bases, with 8 bases between them.

The rearrangement uses TRBV5-4 and TRBJ1-3, with TRBD1 matching 12 bases. The germline gives CDR1 SGHNT, CDR2 YYREEE (reference sequence). V was clipped by 4 bases and J by 8 bases; unmatched bases: 10. The CDR3 covers 16 residues. The CDR3 reads CASSRDRGRNIDTIYF. CDR3 bases: TGTGCCAGCAGCCGGGACAGGGGGCGAAATATAGACACCATATATTTT.

V and J are TRBV9 and TRBJ2-2, with D perhaps TRBD1 (5 bases). CDR3 size: 13 residues. CDR1 is SGDLS, CDR2 YYNGEE, per germline. V lost 3 bases and J lost 5, with 8 bases in between. The CDR3 is CASSDRQTGELFF. The CDR3 DNA reads TGTGCCAGCAGCGACCGACAGACCGGGGAGCTGTTTTTT. Full variable domain (rest looked up from reference TRBV9 and TRBJ2-2): DSGVTQTPKHLITATGQRVTLRCSPRSGDLSVYWYQQSLDQGLQFLIQYYNGEERAKGNILERFSAQQFPDLHSELNLSSLELGDSALYFCASSDRQTGELFFGEGSRLTVL.

The chain combines TRBV4-1 with TRBJ2-1; 14 nucleotides agree with TRBD2. The V segment lost 3 bases and the J segment 2 bases; nucleotides outside the gene matches: 3. The CDR3 loop spans 17 amino acids. Germline V gene sequence: CDR1 MGHRA, CDR2 YSYEKL. The CDR3 region is CASSQTSGRGAYNEQFF. The CDR3 DNA follows: TGCGCCAGCAGCCAGACTAGCGGGAGGGGGGCCTACAATGAGCAGTTCTTC.

The V call is TRBV13, the J call TRBJ1-2; weak D call: TRBD1 (5 bases). The CDR3 consists of 15 residues. Trimming removed 5 bases from V and 8 bases from J, with 21 bases in between. The germline CDR1 and CDR2 sequences are PRHDT and FYEKMQ (reference sequence). CDR3 loop: CASSQTLGVGGGYTF. Written as DNA, the CDR3 is TGTGCCAGCAGCCAAACCTTGGGGGTAGGCGGCGGCTACACCTTC.

The chain has TRBV5-1 and TRBJ2-2, with TRBD2 matching 8 bases. Trimming at V came to 3 bases and at J to 4 bases, leaving 5 bases not matched to a gene. From germline, CDR1 is SGHRS and CDR2 YFSETQ. CDR3 length: 15 residues. The CDR3 sequence is CASSSGGAVTGELFF. In DNA, the CDR3 is TGCGCCAGCAGCTCCGGGGGGGCGGTCACCGGGGAGCTGTTTTTT.

The rearrangement links TRBV6-6 to TRBJ1-1; D unresolved. Germline V gives CDR1 MNHNY, CDR2 SVGAGI (reference sequence). V was cut by 2 bases and J by 1 base, with 8 bases left in between. The length of the CDR3 is 14 residues. The CDR3 region is CASSYREGNTEAFF. The CDR3 DNA reads as TGTGCCAGCAGTTACAGGGAGGGGAACACTGAAGCTTTCTTT.

The chain combines TRBV18 with TRBJ2-1; no definite D call. The V end was cut by 0 bases, the J end by 5 bases, with 8 bases between. CDR1 and CDR2 (germline): KGHSH, LQKENI. The CDR3 spans 14 residues. CDR3 sequence reads: CASSPPEGNNEQFF. In DNA, the CDR3 is TGTGCCAGCTCACCACCGGAAGGGAACAATGAGCAGTTCTTC. The full variable domain, rest sourced from reference TRBV18 and TRBJ2-1, is NAGVMQNPRHLVRRRGQEARLRCSPMKGHSHVYWYRQLPEEGLKFMVYLQKENIIDESGMPKERFSAEFPKEGPSILRIQQVVRGDSAAYFCASSPPEGNNEQFFGPGTRLTVL.

V gene TRBV6-5 combines with J gene TRBJ1-4; D possibly corresponds to TRBD1 (5 bases). Germline V gene data show CDR1 as MNHEY and CDR2 as SVGAGI. This CDR3 spans 13 amino acids. V was shortened by 8 bases and J by 5 bases, with 12 bases between the two germline ends. This chain's CDR3 is CASRDSVNEKLFF. The CDR3 coding sequence is TGTGCCAGCCGAGACAGCGTGAATGAAAAACTGTTTTTT.